This T cell receptor beta chain is from a study of CD8+ T cells in alopecia areata. In the study overall: Each of the treated patients was given oral tofacitinib, 5 to 10 mg twice daily, for moderate-to-severe alopecia areata.

Of note for this clone: Its antigen is currently unknown.

Extraction of RNA preceded its reverse transcription into cDNA, which served as the sequencing template. The method was immunoSEQ multiplex PCR; TCRdb's version includes in-frame clones alone and lacks a portion of them. The sample yields about 220,000 clones, around three fifths seen once. The CDR3 consists of 12 residues. The V and J ends lost 5 bases and 2 bases respectively, with 9 bases between them. From germline, CDR1 is SQVTM and CDR2 ANQGSEA. Study-level findings and limits: Many expanded lesional clones remained in scalp and blood on tofacitinib. Links between baseline CD8+ expansion and response need larger treated cohorts. Among the top 100, expanded CD8+ clones were significantly decreased by tofacitinib, as was scalp clonality.

Treatment: oral pan-JAK inhibitor, 5-10 mg twice daily. The TCR was taken from a human donor with alopecia areata. The input for sequencing was CD4+ T cells sorted from blood, taken at week 4, from a patient treated with tofacitinib. The chain joins TRBV29-1 to TRBJ1-2; weak D call: TRBD1 (5 bases). The DNA for the CDR3 is TGCAGCGTTACTGAGGGGAACTATGGCTACACCTTC. It yields the protein CSVTEGNYGYTF. Variable domain in full (rest from reference TRBV29-1 and TRBJ1-2): SAVISQKPSRDICQRGTSLTIQCQVDSQVTMMFWYRQQPGQSLTLIATANQGSEATYESGFVIDKFPISRPNLTFSTLTVSNMSPEDSSIYLCSVTEGNYGYTFGSGTRLTVV.